This T cell receptor beta chain was retrieved from a study of T-cell memory formation after mild COVID-19. About the research overall: The TCR clusters were mostly specific to one donor. The study's findings and limits: Of the contracting clones, CD4+ ones lay mainly in CM and EM, and CD8+ ones in EMRA.

Germline lookup yields CDR1 LGHDT and CDR2 YNNKEL (reference sequence). The CDR3 consists of 15 residues. The V and J ends lost 0 bases and 6 bases, in that order; junction bases with no gene match: 3. This clonotype occurred many times. Antigen specificity is unknown. TCRdb reprocessed the 5' RACE reads with MiXCR, giving one entry per CDR3 protein. In the table there are around 53,000 distinct CDR3 sequences, approximately 12% of which are singletons. The sample comprised PBMCs or a T cell subset sorted from them (not recorded which). This clonotype was obtained from a man in his late teens or twenties who had mild COVID-19 (a few samples of this study predate the infection). Cell type and time point are not known. This chain uses TRBV3-1 with TRBJ2-4, with 9 bases fitting TRBD1. As DNA, the CDR3 is TGTGCCAGCAGCCAAGATATGGGACAGGGAAACATTCAGTACTTC. Translating gives CASSQDMGQGNIQYF.